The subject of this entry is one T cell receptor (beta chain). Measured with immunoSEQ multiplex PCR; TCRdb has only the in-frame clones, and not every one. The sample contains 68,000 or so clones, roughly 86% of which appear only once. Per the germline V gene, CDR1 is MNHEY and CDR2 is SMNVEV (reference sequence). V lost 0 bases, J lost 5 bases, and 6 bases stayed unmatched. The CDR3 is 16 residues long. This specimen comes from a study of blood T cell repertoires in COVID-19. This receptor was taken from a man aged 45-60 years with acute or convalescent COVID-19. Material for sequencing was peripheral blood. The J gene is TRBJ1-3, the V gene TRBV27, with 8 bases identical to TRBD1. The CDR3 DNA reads TGTGCCAGCAGTTTATCCCTCGGACAGGGTAGAAACACCATATATTTT. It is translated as CASSLSLGQGRNTIYF.